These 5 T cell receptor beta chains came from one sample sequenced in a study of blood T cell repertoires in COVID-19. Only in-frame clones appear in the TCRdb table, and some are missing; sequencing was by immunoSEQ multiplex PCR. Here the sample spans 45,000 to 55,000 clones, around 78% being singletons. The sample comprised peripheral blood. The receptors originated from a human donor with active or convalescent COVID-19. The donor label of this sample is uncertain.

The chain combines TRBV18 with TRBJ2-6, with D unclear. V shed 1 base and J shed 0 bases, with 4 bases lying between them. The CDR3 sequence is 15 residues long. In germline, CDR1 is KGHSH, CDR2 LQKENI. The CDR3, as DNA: TGTGCCAGCTCACCACGAGACTCTGGGGCCAACGTCCTGACTTTC. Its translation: CASSPRDSGANVLTF.

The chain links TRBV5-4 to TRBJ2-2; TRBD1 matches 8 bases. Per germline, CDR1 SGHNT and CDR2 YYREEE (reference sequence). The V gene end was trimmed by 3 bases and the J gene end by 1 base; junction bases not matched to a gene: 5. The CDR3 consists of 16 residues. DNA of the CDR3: TGTGCCAGCAGCTCAGAAGGGACAGGGAACACCGGGGAGCTGTTTTTT. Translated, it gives CASSSEGTGNTGELFF.

CDR3 sequence: CASSREGGIEGTQYF. CDR3 coding DNA: TGTGCCAGCTCACGCGAAGGGGGCATTGAAGGGACCCAGTACTTC. This chain links TRBV18 with TRBJ2-5; TRBD1 agrees at 7 bases. Looked up from germline, CDR1 is KGHSH and CDR2 is LQKENI. The ends lost 4 bases at V and 7 bases at J; junction bases unmatched: 12. CDR3 length: 15 amino acids. The full variable domain, its missing parts supplied by reference TRBV18 and TRBJ2-5, is NAGVMQNPRHLVRRRGQEARLRCSPMKGHSHVYWYRQLPEEGLKFMVYLQKENIIDESGMPKERFSAEFPKEGPSILRIQQVVRGDSAAYFCASSREGGIEGTQYFGPGTRLLVL.

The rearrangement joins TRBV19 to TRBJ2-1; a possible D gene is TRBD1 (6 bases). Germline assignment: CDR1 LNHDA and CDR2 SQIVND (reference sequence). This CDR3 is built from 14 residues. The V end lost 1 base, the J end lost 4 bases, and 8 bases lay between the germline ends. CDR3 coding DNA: TGTGCCAGTAGTATAGGACAGGCATACAATGAGCAGTTCTTC. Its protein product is CASSIGQAYNEQFF. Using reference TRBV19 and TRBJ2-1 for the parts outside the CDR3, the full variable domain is DGGITQSPKYLFRKEGQNVTLSCEQNLNHDAMYWYRQDPGQGLRLIYYSQIVNDFQKGDIAEGYSVSREKKESFPLTVTSAQKNPTAFYLCASSIGQAYNEQFFGPGTRLTVL.

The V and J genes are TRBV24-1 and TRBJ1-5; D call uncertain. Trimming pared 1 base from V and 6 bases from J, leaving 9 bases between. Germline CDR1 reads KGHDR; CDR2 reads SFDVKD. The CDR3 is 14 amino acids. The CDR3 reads CATSDFQNLQPQHF. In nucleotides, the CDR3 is TGTGCCACCAGTGATTTTCAGAACCTTCAGCCCCAGCATTTT.